The present T cell receptor (beta chain) was sequenced within a study of blood T cell repertoires in COVID-19. Study background: COVID-19 samples, acute and convalescent, were from the United States, Italy and Spain. PBMCs, B-cell-depleted T cells, or T cells provided the cDNA or gDNA that made up the material.

Germline V lookup: CDR1 KGHSH, CDR2 LQKENI. This CDR3 comprises 13 residues. Trimming pared 2 bases from V and 6 bases from J, leaving 9 bases between. The authors' processing: Estimated nucleated cell counts came from reference gene primer amplification. TCRdb's copy holds only in-frame clones and misses some; the assay was immunoSEQ multiplex PCR. D and trimming were read from the DNA, whereas the V and J calls and clone size are those reported in that table. This table holds 200,000 to 250,000 clones, around four fifths found once. This sequence was found in a young man with active or convalescent COVID-19. The V and J genes are TRBV18 and TRBJ2-3; a weak D match, TRBD2 (5 bases). Material for sequencing was peripheral blood. This chain's CDR3 is CASSPGLTDTQYF. CDR3 coding DNA: TGTGCCAGCTCACCAGGACTCACCGATACGCAGTATTTT.